Listed here are 32 T cell receptor beta chains from one sample, sequenced in a study of shared clonotypes between healthy human individuals. Produced via immunoSEQ multiplex PCR; TCRdb's table is partial and in-frame only. The table shows approximately 500,000 clones, with 75% to 85% occurring only once. Source material: PBMCs. The receptors derive from a woman aged 40 to 50 in good health. Some clones in this sample may be carry-over from other donors' samples.

The rearrangement links TRBV15 to TRBJ2-5, with 12 bases identical to TRBD2. Germline loops: CDR1 LNHNV, CDR2 YYDKDF (reference sequence). V was pared by 5 bases and J by 4 bases, with 8 bases of the junction left unmatched. There are 16 residues in the CDR3. The CDR3 loop reads CATSGLSSGRVETQYF. DNA for the CDR3: TGTGCCACCAGCGGATTATCTAGCGGGAGGGTAGAGACCCAGTACTTC.

This chain links TRBV19 with TRBJ1-2; D is ambiguous. Per the germline V gene, CDR1 is LNHDA and CDR2 is SQIVND (reference sequence). Trimming took 3 bases from V and 2 from J, leaving 13 bases between them. CDR3 length: 15 residues. The CDR3 loop reads CASSISGPGNYGYTF. The CDR3 bases are TGTGCCAGTAGTATCTCAGGCCCTGGAAACTATGGCTACACCTTC.

The CDR3 reads CASSYSNSGYEQYF. The CDR3 nucleotides read TGTGCCAGCAGTTACTCGAACTCTGGGTACGAGCAGTACTTC. The chain uses TRBV6-5 and TRBJ2-7; D is undetermined. The V gene lost 0 bases and the J gene lost 4 bases, with 10 bases spanning the gap. The CDR3 totals 14 residues. The germline CDR1 and CDR2 sequences are MNHEY and SVGAGI.

The chain recombines TRBV10-3 with TRBJ2-7; D may be TRBD1 (7 bases). CDR3 length equals 15 residues. Deletions cut 3 bases from V and 0 bases from J, with 12 bases between. The germline CDR1 and CDR2 sequences are ENHRY and SYGVKD. The CDR3 loop is CAISDPGGGSYEQYF. The CDR3, as DNA: TGTGCCATCAGTGACCCAGGGGGAGGCTCCTACGAGCAGTACTTC.

This clone was recorded a few times. The genes are TRBV11-3 and TRBJ2-2; the D is unclear. Between the trimmed V and J ends, which lost 6 bases and 8 bases, there was a span of 10 bases. Looked up from germline, CDR1 is SGHNT and CDR2 is YENEEA. This CDR3 spans 12 amino acids. Here the CDR3 DNA reads TGTGCCAGCAGGTACCAACAAGGGGAGCTGTTTTTT. It encodes CASRYQQGELFF. Looking up the rest from reference TRBV11-3 and TRBJ2-2 gives the full variable domain: EAGVVQSPRYKIIEKKQPVAFWCNPISGHNTLYWYLQNLGQGPELLIRYENEEAVDDSQLPKDRFSAERLKGVDSTLKIQPAELGDSAVYLCASRYQQGELFFGEGSRLTVL.

This clone showed up just a few times. At one end, the junction sequence differs from germline, possibly due to a read error. The V call is TRBV7-7, the J call TRBJ2-3; D not certain. This CDR3 comprises 14 residues. Per the germline V gene, CDR1 is SSHAT and CDR2 is FNYEAQ (reference sequence). CDR3: CASSPLRSTDTQYF. CDR3 sequence (DNA): TGTGCTAGCAGCCCCCTGCGGAGCACAGATACGCAGTATTTT.

The chain links TRBV7-2 to TRBJ2-7; 8 bases are a match to TRBD1. V trimming: 5 bases; J trimming: 5 bases; junction bases outside the gene matches: 8. Germline CDR1 and CDR2: SGHTA and FQGNSA. The CDR3 has 14 amino acids. In nucleotides, the CDR3 is TGTGCCAGCAGCCGCGACAGGGGTGGCAACGAGCAGTACTTC. It codes for CASSRDRGGNEQYF.

This chain connects TRBV4-1 to TRBJ2-5, with 9 bases identical to TRBD2. The CDR3 totals 14 residues. Germline values: CDR1 MGHRA, CDR2 YSYEKL. V dropped 6 bases and J dropped 9; count of bases not matched to a gene: 11. The CDR3 coding sequence is TGCGCCAGCAGTCGGGGACTAGCACCCGTGGCCCAGTACTTC. Translated: CASSRGLAPVAQYF.

The rearrangement uses TRBV11-2 and TRBJ2-1; the D gene is possibly TRBD2 (5 bases). The germline V gene encodes CDR1 SGHAT and CDR2 FQNNGV. Trimming took 0 bases from V and 0 from J, leaving 15 bases between them. The length of the CDR3 is 18 residues. CDR3 in DNA: TGTGCCAGCAGCTTAGATCGGTTAGCGTCGAGCTCCTACAATGAGCAGTTCTTC. It encodes CASSLDRLASSSYNEQFF.

The chain couples TRBV6-1 to TRBJ2-3; a weak D match, TRBD1 (5 bases). Trimming took 5 bases from V and 0 from J, leaving 12 bases between them. The CDR3 contains 15 residues. From germline, CDR1 is MNHNS and CDR2 SASEGT. The CDR3, as DNA: TGTGCCAGCAGTCCGACAGCCACTAGCACAGATACGCAGTATTTT. Encoded protein: CASSPTATSTDTQYF.

This rearrangement joins TRBV5-4 to TRBJ1-3; the D gene is possibly TRBD1 (6 bases). The germline CDR1 and CDR2 sequences are SGHNT and YYREEE (reference sequence). V shed 3 bases and J shed 4 bases, with 20 bases lying between them. This CDR3 is built from 17 residues. The CDR3 sequence: CASSSFLAGARGNTIYF. CDR3 nucleotide sequence: TGTGCCAGCAGCTCGTTCCTCGCGGGGGCGAGAGGAAACACCATATATTTT.

CDR3 nucleotides: TGTGCCAGCGGCCCCCCACTGTTTTTT. This translates into CASGPPLFF. The chain recombines TRBV3-1 (or the pseudogene TRBV3-2) with TRBJ1-4; D gene unclear. The CDR3 runs to 9 residues. The V end lost 8 bases, the J end lost 13 bases, and 8 bases lay between the germline ends. CDR1 and CDR2 (germline): LGHDT, YNNKEL (reference sequence).

The J gene is TRBJ2-6, the V gene TRBV5-5; no firm D call. Germline V lookup: CDR1 SGHKS, CDR2 YYEKEE (reference sequence). Trimming removed 0 bases from V and 3 bases from J, with 7 bases in between. The CDR3 consists of 15 residues. Here the CDR3 DNA reads TGTGCCAGCAGCTTGGGGCTAAGTGGGGCCAACGTCCTGACTTTC. Protein: CASSLGLSGANVLTF.

The chain uses TRBV19 and TRBJ1-1, with a weak D call TRBD1 (5 bases). CDR1 LNHDA and CDR2 SQIVND come from the germline V gene (reference sequence). Trimming removed 6 bases from V and 0 bases from J, with 14 bases in between. This CDR3 is built from 15 residues. The CDR3 loop reads CASRLQVFMNTEAFF. The CDR3 nucleotides are TGTGCCAGTAGGCTACAGGTTTTCATGAACACTGAAGCTTTCTTT.

The chain uses TRBV7-9 and TRBJ2-5; tentative D call: TRBD1 (6 bases). CDR1 and CDR2 (germline): SEHNR, FQNEAQ (reference sequence). V lost 1 base and J 4 bases, leaving 13 bases between the germline ends. The length of the CDR3 is 15 residues. CDR3 sequence (DNA): TGTGCCAGCAGCTTAGTCAGGGGCGCGGGAGAGACCCAGTACTTC. This encodes CASSLVRGAGETQYF. Using reference TRBV7-9 and TRBJ2-5 for the parts outside the CDR3, the full variable domain is DTGVSQNPRHKITKRGQNVTFRCDPISEHNRLYWYRQTLGQGPEFLTYFQNEAQLEKSRLLSDRFSAERPKGSFSTLEIQRTEQGDSAMYLCASSLVRGAGETQYFGPGTRLLVL.

The count of this clone is one. The chain's CDR3 is CSAEPGRIAGYNEQFF. CDR3 sequence (DNA): TGCAGCGCCGAACCGGGACGCATCGCTGGCTACAATGAGCAGTTCTTC. The V gene is TRBV29-1, the J gene TRBJ2-1; perhaps D is TRBD1 or TRBD2 (5 bases each). The CDR3 is 16 amino acids. Germline lookup yields CDR1 SQVTM and CDR2 ANQGSEA. Trimming took 7 bases from V and 3 from J, leaving 22 bases between them.

This clone was seen at least ten times. The chain uses TRBV4-2 and TRBJ1-1; 11 nucleotides agree with TRBD1. Germline-derived CDR1 and CDR2 are LGHNA and YNFKEQ. The length of the CDR3 is 18 residues. V gave up 3 bases and J gave up 0 bases; unmatched junction bases: 9. The CDR3 nucleotides read TGTGCCAGCAGCCAGCCGGGCGGGACAGGGGGGATGAACACTGAAGCTTTCTTT. It specifies CASSQPGGTGGMNTEAFF.

The chain is built from TRBV9 and TRBJ1-5, with 8 nucleotides matching TRBD1. CDR1 and CDR2 (germline): SGDLS, YYNGEE. The junction had 5 bases not matched to a gene; V was cut back by 5 bases and J by 4 bases. This CDR3 contains 14 residues. The CDR3 here is CASSSDRENQPQHF. CDR3 sequence (DNA): TGTGCCAGCAGTTCGGACAGGGAGAATCAGCCCCAGCATTTT. Supplemented by reference TRBV9 and TRBJ1-5, the full variable domain reads DSGVTQTPKHLITATGQRVTLRCSPRSGDLSVYWYQQSLDQGLQFLIQYYNGEERAKGNILERFSAQQFPDLHSELNLSSLELGDSALYFCASSSDRENQPQHFGDGTRLSIL.

The chain has TRBV28 and TRBJ1-5; D is ambiguous. Trimming left V 2 bases short and J 0 bases short, with 14 bases between. The CDR3 totals 17 residues. The germline V gene has CDR1 MDHEN and CDR2 SYDVKM. In nucleotides, the CDR3 is TGTGCCAGCAGTTTAACGGGCAGCCTTTATAGCAATCAGCCCCAGCATTTT. Its protein product is CASSLTGSLYSNQPQHF.

V usage is TRBV28 and J usage is TRBJ2-3; the match to TRBD1 covers 7 bases. The CDR3 sequence is 14 residues long. Germline lookup yields CDR1 MDHEN and CDR2 SYDVKM. V shed 5 bases, J shed 2 bases, and the junction held 4 bases outside the gene matches. CDR3 DNA sequence: TGTGCCAGCAGTCCCAGGGGGTACACAGATACGCAGTATTTT. It encodes CASSPRGYTDTQYF.

The rearrangement links TRBV28 to TRBJ2-7; possible D gene TRBD2, 5 bases. The length of the CDR3 is 14 residues. V shed 5 bases and J shed 3 bases, with 14 bases lying between them. CDR1 MDHEN and CDR2 SYDVKM come from the germline V gene. CDR3 DNA sequence: TGTGCCAGCAGTCTAGAGGGCCGGAACTACGAGCAGTACTTC. It encodes CASSLEGRNYEQYF.

V and J are TRBV30 and TRBJ2-5; the D is unclear. CDR3 size: 15 residues. V was trimmed by 1 base and J by 4 bases, leaving 16 bases between them. Germline CDR1 is GTSNPN and CDR2 is SVGIG (reference sequence). The CDR3 sequence is CAWSGQGRPGETQYF. DNA for the CDR3: TGTGCCTGGAGTGGACAAGGCCGCCCGGGAGAGACCCAGTACTTC.

This chain uses TRBV10-3 with TRBJ2-2; possibly TRBD2 for D (6 bases). Trimming cost V 0 bases and J 4 bases, with 21 bases left between them. In germline, CDR1 is ENHRY, CDR2 SYGVKD. The CDR3 sequence is 19 residues long. CDR3 residues: CAISESPSGLSFLTGELFF. The CDR3 region has the DNA TGTGCCATCAGTGAGTCACCCAGCGGGTTATCCTTCCTCACCGGGGAGCTGTTTTTT.

The rearrangement uses TRBV6-1 and TRBJ1-5, with 7 positions matching TRBD1. The germline V gene has CDR1 MNHNS and CDR2 SASEGT. CDR3 size: 13 residues. V was pared by 9 bases and J by 3 bases, with 5 bases of the junction left unmatched. CDR3 DNA sequence: TGTGCCAGTGGGGACAGTTTCAATCAGCCCCAGCATTTT. Amino acids: CASGDSFNQPQHF.

The CDR3 spells CASRRVVIGLGILFGYTF. CDR3 coding DNA: TGTGCCAGCAGAAGAGTGGTAATAGGGTTGGGTATTTTGTTTGGCTACACCTTC. V gene TRBV28 combines with J gene TRBJ1-2; no clear D gene. The V and J ends lost 6 bases and 7 bases respectively, with 30 bases between them. Germline V gene sequence: CDR1 MDHEN, CDR2 SYDVKM. CDR3 length: 18 amino acids.

The V call is TRBV7-9, the J call TRBJ1-1; D gene uncertain. Germline V lookup: CDR1 SEHNR, CDR2 FQNEAQ (reference sequence). V shed 2 bases and J shed 5 bases, with 9 bases lying between them. The CDR3 spans 13 residues. CDR3 in DNA: TGTGCCAGCAGCTTAATCGGCGGTACTGAAGCTTTCTTT. Amino acids: CASSLIGGTEAFF.

The V and J genes are TRBV18 and TRBJ1-1, with TRBD1 identical over 7 bases. The germline gives CDR1 KGHSH, CDR2 LQKENI. Losses at the gene ends were 3 bases for V and 4 bases for J; bases not matched to a gene: 5. The CDR3 is 14 residues long. The CDR3 loop is CASSPLPGGTEAFF. CDR3 nucleotides: TGTGCCAGCTCACCTCTTCCAGGGGGCACTGAAGCTTTCTTT.

The chain links TRBV19 to TRBJ2-1; D is perhaps TRBD2 (6 bases). CDR3 length equals 13 residues. In germline, CDR1 is LNHDA, CDR2 SQIVND (reference sequence). Trimming removed 3 bases at V and 6 bases at J, with 9 bases between. The DNA of the CDR3 is TGTGCCAGTAGTATGGACTACACCAATGAGCAGTTCTTC. It is translated as CASSMDYTNEQFF.

In nucleotides, the CDR3 is TGTGCCACCTCCCGCCCCTATAGCGGGAGGAGCACAGATACGCAGTATTTT. This codes for CATSRPYSGRSTDTQYF. V and J are TRBV10-3 and TRBJ2-3; 10 bases line up with TRBD2. V lost 10 bases and J lost 0; bases outside the gene matches: 13. From germline, CDR1 is ENHRY and CDR2 SYGVKD. The CDR3 runs 17 residues.

This rearrangement joins TRBV6-6 to TRBJ1-3, with D hard to call. V was clipped by 4 bases and J by 0 bases, with 10 bases between them. The CDR3 loop spans 15 amino acids. Germline loops: CDR1 MNHNY, CDR2 SVGAGI (reference sequence). CDR3 DNA: TGTGCCAGCAGTTTAGGAGCCCGCTCTGGAAACACCATATATTTT. As protein: CASSLGARSGNTIYF.

This clone was seen only a few times. CDR3 loop: CASSLFDQPQHF. The DNA of the CDR3 is TGTGCCAGCAGTTTATTCGATCAGCCCCAGCATTTT. V usage is TRBV28 and J usage is TRBJ1-5; D not resolved. The CDR3 consists of 12 residues. CDR1 MDHEN and CDR2 SYDVKM come from the germline V gene. V was cut by 1 base and J by 5 bases, with 3 bases left in between.

In DNA form, the CDR3 reads TGTGCCAGCAGTTCAACGGGGGGCCCAATACCTAACTATGGCTACACCTTC. It encodes CASSSTGGPIPNYGYTF. The chain links TRBV28 to TRBJ1-2, with D possibly TRBD1 on 6 matching bases. Trimming pared 4 bases from V and 0 bases from J, leaving 18 bases between. Germline CDR1 reads MDHEN; CDR2 reads SYDVKM. The CDR3 spans 17 residues.